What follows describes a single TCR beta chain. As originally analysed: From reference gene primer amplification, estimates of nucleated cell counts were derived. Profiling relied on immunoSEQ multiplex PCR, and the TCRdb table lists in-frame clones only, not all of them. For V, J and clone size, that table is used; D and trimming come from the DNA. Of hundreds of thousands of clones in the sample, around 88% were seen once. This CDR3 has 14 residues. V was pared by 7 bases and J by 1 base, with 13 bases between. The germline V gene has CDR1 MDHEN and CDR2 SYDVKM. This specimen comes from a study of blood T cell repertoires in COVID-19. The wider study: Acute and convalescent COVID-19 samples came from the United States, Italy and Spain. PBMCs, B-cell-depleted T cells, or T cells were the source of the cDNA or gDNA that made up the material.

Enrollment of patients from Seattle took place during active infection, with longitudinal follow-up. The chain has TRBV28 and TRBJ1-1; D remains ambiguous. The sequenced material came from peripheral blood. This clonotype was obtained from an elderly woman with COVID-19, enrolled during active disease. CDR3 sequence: CASTTPLPNTEAFF. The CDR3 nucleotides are TGTGCCAGCACAACTCCTCTGCCGAACACTGAAGCTTTCTTT.